This T cell receptor beta chain was profiled in a study of T-cell memory formation after mild COVID-19. On this clonotype itself: The target antigen is unknown.

The V gene's germline CDR1 is SGHRS and CDR2 YFSETQ. The V gene lost 0 bases and the J gene lost 6 bases, with 9 bases spanning the gap. This CDR3 contains 13 residues. TCRdb used MiXCR to reprocess the 5' RACE reads, holding one entry per CDR3 protein. The sample contains about 140,000 distinct CDR3 sequences, over 15% of which appear only once. General observations from the study: Contracting CD4+ clones were located mainly in CM and EM, and CD8+ clones in EMRA.

The rearrangement links TRBV5-1 to TRBJ1-2, with a weak D call TRBD1 (6 bases). Material: PBMCs or a T cell subset sorted from them (not recorded which). This TCR was sampled from an adult woman who had mild COVID-19 (a few samples of this study predate the infection). Cell type and time point are not known. This CDR3 reads CASSLVTGNGYTF. CDR3 DNA sequence: TGCGCCAGCAGCTTGGTCACAGGGAATGGCTACACCTTC.